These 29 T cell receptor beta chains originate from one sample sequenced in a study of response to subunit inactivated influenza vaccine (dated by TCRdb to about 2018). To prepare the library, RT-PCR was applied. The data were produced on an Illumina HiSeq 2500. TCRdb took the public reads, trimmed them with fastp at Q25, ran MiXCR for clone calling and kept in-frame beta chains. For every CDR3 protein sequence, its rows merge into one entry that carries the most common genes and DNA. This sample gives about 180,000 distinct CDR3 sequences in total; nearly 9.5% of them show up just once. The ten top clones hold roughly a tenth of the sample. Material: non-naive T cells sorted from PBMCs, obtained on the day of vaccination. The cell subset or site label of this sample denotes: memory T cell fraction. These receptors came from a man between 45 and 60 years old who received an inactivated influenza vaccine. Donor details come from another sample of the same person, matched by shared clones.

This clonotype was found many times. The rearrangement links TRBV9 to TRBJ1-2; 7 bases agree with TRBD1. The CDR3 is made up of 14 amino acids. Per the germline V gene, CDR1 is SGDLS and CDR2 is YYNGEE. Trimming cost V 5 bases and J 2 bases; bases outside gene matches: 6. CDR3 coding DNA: TGTGCCAGCAGTAGACAGGGACTGAACTATGGCTACACCTTC. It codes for CASSRQGLNYGYTF. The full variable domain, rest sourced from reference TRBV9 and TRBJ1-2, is DSGVTQTPKHLITATGQRVTLRCSPRSGDLSVYWYQQSLDQGLQFLIQYYNGEERAKGNILERFSAQQFPDLHSELNLSSLELGDSALYFCASSRQGLNYGYTFGSGTRLTVV.

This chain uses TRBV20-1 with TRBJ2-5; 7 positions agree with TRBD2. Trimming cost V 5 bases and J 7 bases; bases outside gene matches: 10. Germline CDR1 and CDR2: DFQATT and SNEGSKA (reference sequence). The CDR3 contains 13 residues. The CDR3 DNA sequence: TGCAGTGCTCCTAGGGGAGGGCTGGGGACCCAGTACTTC. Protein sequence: CSAPRGGLGTQYF.

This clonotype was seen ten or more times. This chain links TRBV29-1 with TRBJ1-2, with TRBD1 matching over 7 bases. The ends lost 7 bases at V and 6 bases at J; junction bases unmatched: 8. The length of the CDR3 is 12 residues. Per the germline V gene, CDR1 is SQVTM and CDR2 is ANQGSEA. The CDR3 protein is CSGLTGSHGYTF. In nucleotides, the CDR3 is TGCAGCGGGCTGACAGGGAGCCATGGCTACACCTTC.

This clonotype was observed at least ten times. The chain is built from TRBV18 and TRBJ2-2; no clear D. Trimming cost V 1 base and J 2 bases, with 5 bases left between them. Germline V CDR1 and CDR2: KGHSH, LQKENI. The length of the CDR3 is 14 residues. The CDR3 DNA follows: TGTGCCAGCTCACCACAACCAAACACCGGGGAGCTGTTTTTT. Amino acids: CASSPQPNTGELFF.

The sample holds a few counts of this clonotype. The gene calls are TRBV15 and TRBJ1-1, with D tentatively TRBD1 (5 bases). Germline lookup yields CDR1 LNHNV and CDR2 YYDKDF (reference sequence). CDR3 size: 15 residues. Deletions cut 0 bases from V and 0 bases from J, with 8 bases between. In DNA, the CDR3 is TGTGCCACCAGCAGAGATCGGGGCTTGAACACTGAAGCTTTCTTT. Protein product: CATSRDRGLNTEAFF.

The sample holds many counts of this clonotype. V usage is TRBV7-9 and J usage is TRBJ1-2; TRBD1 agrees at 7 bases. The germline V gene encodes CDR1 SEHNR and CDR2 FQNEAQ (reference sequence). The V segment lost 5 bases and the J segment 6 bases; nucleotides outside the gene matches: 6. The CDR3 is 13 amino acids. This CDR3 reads CASSPGGGDGYTF. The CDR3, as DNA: TGTGCCAGCAGCCCAGGGGGGGGCGATGGCTACACCTTC.

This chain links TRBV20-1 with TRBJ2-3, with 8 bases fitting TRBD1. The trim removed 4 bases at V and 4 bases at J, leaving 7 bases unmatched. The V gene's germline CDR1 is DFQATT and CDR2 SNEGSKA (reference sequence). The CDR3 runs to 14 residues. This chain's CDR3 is CSAKYPGGADTQYF. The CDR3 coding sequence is TGCAGTGCTAAATACCCAGGGGGCGCAGATACGCAGTATTTT.

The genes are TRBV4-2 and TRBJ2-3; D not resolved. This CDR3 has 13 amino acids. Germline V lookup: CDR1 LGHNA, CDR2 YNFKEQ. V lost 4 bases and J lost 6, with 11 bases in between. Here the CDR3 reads CASSRDLGDTQYF. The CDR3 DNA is TGTGCCAGCAGCCGAGACCTAGGTGATACGCAGTATTTT.

DNA of the CDR3: TGTGCCAGCAGTCCCTGGACTAGTAACGAGCAGTACTTC. Residues: CASSPWTSNEQYF. The chain joins TRBV28 to TRBJ2-7; 7 positions agree with TRBD2. CDR1 is MDHEN, CDR2 SYDVKM, per germline. There are 13 residues in the CDR3. The V segment lost 5 bases and the J segment 5 bases; nucleotides outside the gene matches: 6.

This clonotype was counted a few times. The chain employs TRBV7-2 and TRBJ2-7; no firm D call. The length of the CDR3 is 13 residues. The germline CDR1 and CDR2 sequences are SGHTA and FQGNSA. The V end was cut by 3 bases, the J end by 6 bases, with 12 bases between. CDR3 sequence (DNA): TGTGCCAGCAGCTTTTCCGGCCCAACCGAGCAGTACTTC. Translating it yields CASSFSGPTEQYF.

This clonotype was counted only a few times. DNA for the CDR3: TGTGCCATCAGTGACTACGACGTCCTCTATGGCTACACCTTC. As protein: CAISDYDVLYGYTF. The chain links TRBV10-3 to TRBJ1-2, with D hard to call. The CDR3 extends over 14 amino acids. With 3 bases removed from V and 4 bases from J, the gap between germline ends came to 12 bases. CDR1 and CDR2 (germline): ENHRY, SYGVKD.

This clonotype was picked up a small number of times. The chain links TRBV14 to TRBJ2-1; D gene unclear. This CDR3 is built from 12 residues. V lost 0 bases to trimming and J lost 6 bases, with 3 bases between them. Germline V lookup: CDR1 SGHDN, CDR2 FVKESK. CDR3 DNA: TGTGCCAGCAGCCAAGAGTTCAATGAGCAGTTCTTC. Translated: CASSQEFNEQFF. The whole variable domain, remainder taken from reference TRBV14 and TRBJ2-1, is EAGVTQFPSHSVIEKGQTVTLRCDPISGHDNLYWYRRVMGKEIKFLLHFVKESKQDESGMPNNRFLAERTGGTYSTLKVQPAELEDSGVYFCASSQEFNEQFFGPGTRLTVL.

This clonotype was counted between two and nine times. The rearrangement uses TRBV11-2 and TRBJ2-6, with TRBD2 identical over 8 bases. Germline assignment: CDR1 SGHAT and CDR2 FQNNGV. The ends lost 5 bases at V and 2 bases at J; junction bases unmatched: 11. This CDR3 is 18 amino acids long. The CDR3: CASSPLRSGGPGANVLTF. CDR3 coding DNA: TGTGCCAGCAGCCCTCTTCGGTCGGGGGGGCCTGGGGCCAACGTCCTGACTTTC.

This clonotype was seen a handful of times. The CDR3 is CASSRAGTARDTQYF. In nucleotides, the CDR3 is TGCGCCAGCAGTCGGGCGGGGACCGCCAGAGATACGCAGTATTTT. The V gene is TRBV5-1, the J gene TRBJ2-3; TRBD2 might be the D (6 bases). This CDR3 is 15 amino acids long. Looked up from germline, CDR1 is SGHRS and CDR2 is YFSETQ. V was pared by 5 bases and J by 5 bases, with 18 bases between.

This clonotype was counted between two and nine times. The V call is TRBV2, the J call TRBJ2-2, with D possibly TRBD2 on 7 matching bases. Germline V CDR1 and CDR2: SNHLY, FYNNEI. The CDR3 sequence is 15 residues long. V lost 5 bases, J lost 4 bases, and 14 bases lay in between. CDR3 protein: CASSTGGASTGELFF. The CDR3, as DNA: TGTGCCAGCAGTACGGGGGGCGCGAGCACCGGGGAGCTGTTTTTT.

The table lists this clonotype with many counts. CDR3 sequence (DNA): TGTGCCAGCAGTTTAGGAGGGAACGATGAGCAGTTCTTC. Its protein product is CASSLGGNDEQFF. The chain has TRBV12-3 or TRBV12-4 and TRBJ2-1; D possibly corresponds to TRBD2 (5 bases). Trimming shortened V by 1 base and J by 8 bases, and 9 bases separated the two germline ends. CDR3 length equals 13 residues.

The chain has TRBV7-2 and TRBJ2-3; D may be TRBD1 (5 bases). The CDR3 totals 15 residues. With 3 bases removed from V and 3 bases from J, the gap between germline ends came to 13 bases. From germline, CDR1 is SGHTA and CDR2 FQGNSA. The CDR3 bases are TGTGCCAGCAGCTTTTCAGGGATATGGACAGATACGCAGTATTTT. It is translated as CASSFSGIWTDTQYF.

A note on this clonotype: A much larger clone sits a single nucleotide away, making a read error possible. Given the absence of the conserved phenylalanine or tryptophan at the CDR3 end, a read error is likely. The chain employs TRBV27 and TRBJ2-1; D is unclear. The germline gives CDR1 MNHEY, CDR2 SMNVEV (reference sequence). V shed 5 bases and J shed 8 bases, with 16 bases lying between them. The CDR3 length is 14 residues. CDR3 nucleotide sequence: TGTGCCAGCAGTCTGTCGCGGTCGTCCGATGAGCAGTTCCTC. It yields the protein CASSLSRSSDEQFL.

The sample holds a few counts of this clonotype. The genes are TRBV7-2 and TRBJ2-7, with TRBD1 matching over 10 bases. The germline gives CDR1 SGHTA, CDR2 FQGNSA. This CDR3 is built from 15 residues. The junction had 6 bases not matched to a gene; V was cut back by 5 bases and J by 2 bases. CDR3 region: CASSRRTGGAYEQYF. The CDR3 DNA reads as TGTGCCAGCAGCAGAAGGACAGGGGGGGCCTACGAGCAGTACTTC.

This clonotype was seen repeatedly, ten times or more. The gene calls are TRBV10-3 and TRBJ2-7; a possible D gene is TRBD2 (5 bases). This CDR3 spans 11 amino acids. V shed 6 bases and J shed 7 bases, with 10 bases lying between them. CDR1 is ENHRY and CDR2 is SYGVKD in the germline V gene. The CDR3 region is CAIRSEREQYF. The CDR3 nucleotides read TGTGCCATCAGAAGTGAGCGGGAGCAGTACTTC.

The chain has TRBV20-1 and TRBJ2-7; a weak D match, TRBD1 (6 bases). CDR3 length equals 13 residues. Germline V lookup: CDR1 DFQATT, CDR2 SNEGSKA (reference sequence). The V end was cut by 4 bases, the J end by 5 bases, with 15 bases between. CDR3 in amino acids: CSAKRTGYDEQYF. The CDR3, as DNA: TGCAGTGCTAAACGAACAGGGTACGACGAGCAGTACTTC.

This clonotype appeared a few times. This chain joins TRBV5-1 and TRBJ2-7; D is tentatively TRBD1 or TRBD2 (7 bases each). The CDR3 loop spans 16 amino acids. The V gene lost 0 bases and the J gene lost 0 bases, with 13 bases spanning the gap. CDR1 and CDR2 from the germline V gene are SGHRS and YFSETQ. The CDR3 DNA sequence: TGCGCCAGCAGCTTGGAGGGAGGGGGCGGCTCCTACGAGCAGTACTTC. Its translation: CASSLEGGGGSYEQYF.

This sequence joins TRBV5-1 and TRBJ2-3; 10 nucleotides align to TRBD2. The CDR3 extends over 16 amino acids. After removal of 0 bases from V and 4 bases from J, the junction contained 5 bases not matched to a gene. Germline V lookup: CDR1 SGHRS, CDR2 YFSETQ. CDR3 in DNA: TGCGCCAGCAGCTTGGGGATAGCGGGGGGTGCAGATACGCAGTATTTT. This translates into CASSLGIAGGADTQYF.

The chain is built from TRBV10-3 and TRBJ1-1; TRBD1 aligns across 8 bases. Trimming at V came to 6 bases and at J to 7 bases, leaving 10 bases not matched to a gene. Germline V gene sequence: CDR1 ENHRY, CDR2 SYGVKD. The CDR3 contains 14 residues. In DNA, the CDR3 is TGTGCCATCAGAGAAGACCTGGACAGGGATGAAGCTTTCTTT. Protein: CAIREDLDRDEAFF.

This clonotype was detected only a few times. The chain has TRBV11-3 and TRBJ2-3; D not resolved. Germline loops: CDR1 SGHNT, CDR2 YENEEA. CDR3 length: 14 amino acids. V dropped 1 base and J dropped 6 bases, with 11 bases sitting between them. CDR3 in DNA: TGTGCCAGCAGCTTAGCCGGCCAGAGGGATACGCAGTATTTT. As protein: CASSLAGQRDTQYF.

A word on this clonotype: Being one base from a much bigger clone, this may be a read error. DNA for the CDR3: TGTGCCAGCACCAGGGTTAACGGGGCGCCCTTAAGCAAAAACCTTCAGTACTTC. Its translation is CASTRVNGAPLSKNLQYF. This sequence joins TRBV11-2 and TRBJ2-4; D possibly uses TRBD1 or TRBD2 (5 bases each). From germline, CDR1 is SGHAT and CDR2 FQNNGV. This CDR3 has 18 residues. The variable domain in full, completed from reference TRBV11-2 and TRBJ2-4, reads EAGVAQSPRYKIIEKRQSVAFWCNPISGHATLYWYQQILGQGPKLLIQFQNNGVVDDSQLPKDRFSAERLKGVDSTLKIQPAKLEDSAVYLCASTRVNGAPLSKNLQYFGAGTRLSVL.

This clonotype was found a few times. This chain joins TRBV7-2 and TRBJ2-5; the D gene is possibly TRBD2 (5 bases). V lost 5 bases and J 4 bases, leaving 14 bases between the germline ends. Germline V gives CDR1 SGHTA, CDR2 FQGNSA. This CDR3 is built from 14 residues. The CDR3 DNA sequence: TGTGCCAGCAGCCCCCCCCCACTAGGAGAGACCCAGTACTTC. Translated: CASSPPPLGETQYF.

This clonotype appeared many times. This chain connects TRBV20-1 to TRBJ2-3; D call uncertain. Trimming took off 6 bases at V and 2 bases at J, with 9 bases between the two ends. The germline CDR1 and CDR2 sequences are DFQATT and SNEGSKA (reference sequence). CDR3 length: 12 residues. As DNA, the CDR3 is TGCAGTGCCCCGGACCTCACAGATACGCAGTATTTT. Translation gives CSAPDLTDTQYF.

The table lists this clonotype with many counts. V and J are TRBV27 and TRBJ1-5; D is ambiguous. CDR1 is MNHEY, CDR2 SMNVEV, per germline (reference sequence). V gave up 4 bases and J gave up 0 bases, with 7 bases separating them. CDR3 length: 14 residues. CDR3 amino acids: CASSSFYSNQPQHF. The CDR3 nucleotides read TGTGCCAGCAGTTCATTCTATAGCAATCAGCCCCAGCATTTT.